The clone carrying this TCR beta chain has just a few counts. The CDR3 consists of 14 residues. Germline V gene sequence: CDR1 MNHGY, CDR2 SAAAGT. V trimming: 6 bases; J trimming: 6 bases; junction bases outside the gene matches: 8. The method was immunoSEQ multiplex PCR; TCRdb's version includes in-frame clones alone and lacks a portion of them. This sample has about 3,200 clones, with about 26% found just once. The entry originates in a study of T cells in localized non-small cell lung cancer. This rearrangement joins TRBV6-8 to TRBJ2-1; 7 bases are shared with TRBD1. The sequence came from a woman between 40 and 69 years old with stage I lung adenocarcinoma. The material sequenced was normal lung tissue next to the tumor, taken before any cancer treatment. The CDR3 sequence is CASREPGTVNEQFF. CDR3 DNA sequence: TGTGCCAGCAGAGAGCCTGGGACAGTCAATGAGCAGTTCTTC.